This TCR beta chain was recorded in a study of a mutant IDH1 vaccine in newly diagnosed glioma. Turning to the study itself: There were roughly 60% males and about 38% females among treated patients, whose mean age was 40.4 years. General study points: Among all patients, vaccine-induced immune responses occurred in approximately 93%. Shifts in the top peripheral T cell clonotypes seemed unrelated to pseudoprogression.

Regarding this clone: Its antigen is undetermined.

Method: immunoSEQ multiplex PCR; TCRdb's copy keeps in-frame clones and lacks some. The table lists nearly 70,000 clones, 79% of them singletons. Time point specified: baseline, week 1 (first vaccination visit). Stated treatment: pre-vaccination baseline after standard-of-care therapy. The sequence was obtained from a man aged 50 or older with glioma. Sequenced here: PBMCs, sampled from a glioma patient treated with radiotherapy, temozolomide or both.

CDR3 bases: TGTGCCAGCAAAAGGGAACCGGAGACAGAGACCCAGTACTTC. Translating gives CASKREPETETQYF. This chain joins TRBV27 and TRBJ2-5; D not resolved. V lost 7 bases, J lost 4 bases, and 16 bases lay in between. From germline, CDR1 is MNHEY and CDR2 SMNVEV (reference sequence). CDR3 length: 14 residues.